These 18 T cell receptor beta chains came from one sample sequenced in a study of vaccination and CD4 T cells after COVID-19. Sequencing of cultured CD4+ T cell DNA used the Oncomine TCR Beta short-read assay. Using its own MiXCR run on the PCR reads, TCRdb lists one record per CDR3 protein. The table lists some 17,000 distinct CDR3 sequences, 43% of them singletons. Their antigens are not known. Treatment specified: roughly 10-day PBMC culture with coronavirus spike peptide pools or control peptides (ViraFEST assay). This sample comprised CD4+ T cells from blood, cultured in vitro, obtained after SARS-CoV-2 vaccination. These receptors were obtained from a human donor who had recovered from COVID-19.

The rearrangement links TRBV24-1 to TRBJ2-1; TRBD2 agrees at 9 bases. The CDR3 totals 16 residues. Per the germline V gene, CDR1 is KGHDR and CDR2 is SFDVKD. With V trimmed by 0 bases and J by 2 bases, 1 base remained unmatched. CDR3 region: CATSDLTSGPYNEQFF. Here the CDR3 DNA reads TGTGCCACCAGTGATTTGACTAGCGGGCCCTACAATGAGCAGTTCTTC.

This rearrangement joins TRBV6-1 to TRBJ1-5; D call uncertain. The CDR3 is made up of 14 amino acids. V was clipped by 9 bases and J by 3 bases, with 15 bases between them. The germline CDR1 and CDR2 sequences are MNHNS and SASEGT. The CDR3 region is CASTSSGNNQPQHF. CDR3 in DNA: TGTGCCAGTACTTCATCGGGGAACAATCAGCCCCAGCATTTT.

The chain links TRBV7-2 to TRBJ2-7; D possibly corresponds to TRBD2 (6 bases). V was shortened by 1 base and J by 3 bases, with 13 bases between the two germline ends. Germline loops: CDR1 SGHTA, CDR2 FQGNSA. This CDR3 contains 15 residues. CDR3 sequence: CASSLGPGELYEQYF. The CDR3 nucleotides read TGTGCCAGCAGCTTAGGTCCGGGGGAGCTCTACGAGCAGTACTTC.

This clonotype has more than one count but fewer than ten. The V call is TRBV10-3, the J call TRBJ1-1; D is unclear. The CDR3 has 14 residues. Germline V gives CDR1 ENHRY, CDR2 SYGVKD. Trimming cost V 0 bases and J 0 bases, with 5 bases left between them. The CDR3 loop reads CAISESDMNTEAFF. The CDR3 DNA sequence: TGTGCCATCAGTGAGTCCGATATGAACACTGAAGCTTTCTTT.

This clonotype has more than one count but fewer than ten. The chain is built from TRBV6-1 and TRBJ2-5, with 10 bases fitting TRBD2. The trim removed 2 bases at V and 5 bases at J, leaving 8 bases unmatched. From germline, CDR1 is MNHNS and CDR2 SASEGT. CDR3 length: 16 residues. CDR3 in DNA: TGTGCCAGCAGTGAACTGGCGGCTAGCGGGAGTGAGACCCAGTACTTC. Amino acids: CASSELAASGSETQYF.

The chain recombines TRBV20-1 with TRBJ2-2; 8 bases fit TRBD2. The CDR3 is 16 residues long. Looked up from germline, CDR1 is DFQATT and CDR2 is SNEGSKA (reference sequence). With 3 bases clipped from V and 4 bases from J, the junction kept 10 bases outside the gene matches. CDR3: CSARRVGGRSTGELFF. In nucleotides, the CDR3 is TGCAGTGCTAGGCGCGTCGGCGGGAGGTCCACCGGGGAGCTGTTTTTT.

The genes are TRBV4-1 and TRBJ2-1, with D unclear. This CDR3 contains 13 residues. Germline assignment: CDR1 MGHRA and CDR2 YSYEKL. Trimming left V 3 bases short and J 9 bases short, with 12 bases between. CDR3: CASSHLNIGEQFF. Written as DNA, the CDR3 is TGCGCCAGCAGCCACCTAAACATCGGTGAGCAGTTCTTC.

Only a few counts were recorded for this clonotype. The chain uses TRBV7-2 and TRBJ2-1; TRBD1 matches at 8 bases. V gave up 3 bases and J gave up 6 bases; unmatched junction bases: 4. Germline lookup yields CDR1 SGHTA and CDR2 FQGNSA. The CDR3 spans 14 residues. The CDR3 is CASSFYRGANEQFF. The CDR3 DNA is TGTGCCAGCAGCTTTTACAGGGGGGCCAATGAGCAGTTCTTC.

CDR3 in amino acids: CSALNGRSDTQYF. The CDR3 DNA sequence: TGCAGTGCTCTGAACGGAAGGTCAGATACGCAGTATTTT. The chain carries TRBV20-1 and TRBJ2-3, with D unresolved. This CDR3 contains 13 residues. V was clipped by 5 bases and J by 4 bases, with 13 bases between them. Germline CDR1 and CDR2: DFQATT and SNEGSKA (reference sequence).

This clonotype turned up a few times. V usage is TRBV20-1 and J usage is TRBJ1-5; 7 bases match TRBD1. The CDR3 covers 13 residues. Germline assignment: CDR1 DFQATT and CDR2 SNEGSKA (reference sequence). V lost 3 bases to trimming and J lost 5 bases; unmatched junction nucleotides: 4. Here the CDR3 DNA reads TGCAGTGCTAGGGACAGGCAAGATCAGCCCCAGCATTTT. Residues: CSARDRQDQPQHF.

The table lists this clonotype with a count of one. The gene calls are TRBV5-4 and TRBJ2-5; D is unclear. Trimming removed 2 bases at V and 0 bases at J, with 8 bases between. Per germline, CDR1 SGHNT and CDR2 YYREEE (reference sequence). This CDR3 region has 14 residues. The CDR3 sequence is CASSLSQNQETQYF. The DNA for the CDR3 is TGTGCCAGCAGCTTATCTCAGAACCAAGAGACCCAGTACTTC.

The chain has TRBV30 and TRBJ2-2; 12 nucleotides line up with TRBD2. Trimming at V came to 4 bases and at J to 5 bases, leaving 8 bases not matched to a gene. The germline gives CDR1 GTSNPN, CDR2 SVGIG (reference sequence). The CDR3 covers 16 residues. CDR3 sequence (DNA): TGTGCCTGGAATCGGGGACTAGCGGGCCCTACCGGGGAGCTGTTTTTT. Translation gives CAWNRGLAGPTGELFF.

V is TRBV6-1 and J is TRBJ1-5, with TRBD1 matching over 8 bases. Germline V gene sequence: CDR1 MNHNS, CDR2 SASEGT. The CDR3 is 12 residues long. V shed 7 bases, J shed 5 bases, and the junction held 1 base outside the gene matches. The CDR3 nucleotides are TGTGCCAGCACACAGGGGGATCAGCCCCAGCATTTT. It codes for CASTQGDQPQHF.

CDR3: CSAPTSGRYNEQFF. As DNA, the CDR3 is TGCAGTGCTCCTACTAGCGGGAGGTACAATGAGCAGTTCTTC. This rearrangement joins TRBV20-1 to TRBJ2-1, with 12 nucleotides matching TRBD2. Germline CDR1 DFQATT, CDR2 SNEGSKA (reference sequence). The V and J ends lost 5 bases and 4 bases, in that order; junction bases with no gene match: 3. This CDR3 spans 14 amino acids.

V is TRBV20-1 and J is TRBJ2-1, with D hard to call. Trimming pared 1 base from V and 5 bases from J, leaving 9 bases between. This CDR3 comprises 13 residues. Germline assignment: CDR1 DFQATT and CDR2 SNEGSKA (reference sequence). CDR3 in amino acids: CSARVYAHNEQFF. CDR3 DNA: TGCAGTGCTAGAGTTTACGCCCACAATGAGCAGTTCTTC.

Worth noting for this clonotype: One end of the junction varies from germline; a read error may be responsible. The chain recombines TRBV6-1 with TRBJ2-2, with 9 nucleotides matching TRBD1. From germline, CDR1 is MNHNS and CDR2 SASEGT. This CDR3 comprises 16 residues. The chain's CDR3 is CASSGTGDANIGELFF. The CDR3 DNA follows: TGTGCCAGCAGTGGGACAGGGGACGCGAACATCGGGGAGCTGTTTTTT.

The V gene is TRBV20-1, the J gene TRBJ1-6, with D tentatively TRBD1 (6 bases). Germline V gives CDR1 DFQATT, CDR2 SNEGSKA (reference sequence). The length of the CDR3 is 16 residues. V shed 6 bases and J shed 0 bases, with 15 bases lying between them. The CDR3 region is CSALPDRISYNSPLHF. The DNA for the CDR3 is TGCAGTGCGCTGCCCGACAGGATCTCCTATAATTCACCCCTCCACTTT.

The chain combines TRBV20-1 with TRBJ2-7; possibly TRBD1 or TRBD2 for D (7 bases each). Trimming removed 6 bases at V and 1 base at J, with 13 bases between. This CDR3 contains 13 residues. The germline gives CDR1 DFQATT, CDR2 SNEGSKA (reference sequence). The CDR3 is CSARGGSSYEQYF. The CDR3 DNA follows: TGCAGTGCCAGGGGGGGAAGTTCCTACGAGCAGTACTTC.